Presented here are 16 T cell receptor beta chains from one specimen sequenced in a study of radiotherapy plus CTLA-4 blockade in lung cancer. The method was immunoSEQ multiplex PCR; TCRdb's version includes in-frame clones alone and lacks a portion of them. The table lists tens of thousands of clones, 75% to 90% of them singletons. This specimen was peripheral blood, taken from a patient treated with radiotherapy plus ipilimumab. These receptors originate from a human donor with non-small cell lung cancer that progressed on radiotherapy plus ipilimumab.

V and J are TRBV27 and TRBJ1-6; 8 bases are shared with TRBD1. The V gene end was trimmed by 2 bases and the J gene end by 9 bases; junction bases not matched to a gene: 6. This CDR3 is 15 amino acids long. Germline assignment: CDR1 MNHEY and CDR2 SMNVEV (reference sequence). CDR3 sequence reads: CASSLGRTGSSPLHF. CDR3 bases: TGTGCCAGCAGTTTAGGGAGGACAGGGAGTTCACCCCTCCACTTT.

V usage is TRBV19 and J usage is TRBJ1-5; D possibly corresponds to TRBD1 (6 bases). The CDR3 runs 16 residues. Trimming pared 3 bases from V and 7 bases from J, leaving 19 bases between. CDR1 and CDR2 from the germline V gene are LNHDA and SQIVND (reference sequence). CDR3 region: CASSIYRDGLHQPQHF. The CDR3 nucleotides read TGTGCCAGTAGTATTTACAGGGACGGCCTTCACCAGCCCCAGCATTTT.

V and J are TRBV18 and TRBJ1-1, with 7 bases aligning to TRBD1. Trimming took 3 bases from V and 1 from J; bases not matched to a gene: 2. The CDR3 totals 14 residues. Germline CDR1 KGHSH, CDR2 LQKENI. This CDR3 reads CASSPQGGNTEAFF. In nucleotides, the CDR3 is TGTGCCAGCTCACCGCAGGGGGGGAACACTGAAGCTTTCTTT.

This chain connects TRBV27 to TRBJ1-4, with D unclear. This CDR3 contains 15 residues. In germline, CDR1 is MNHEY, CDR2 SMNVEV (reference sequence). Trimming left V 1 base short and J 0 bases short, with 6 bases between. The chain's CDR3 is CASSLFQTTNEKLFF. CDR3 DNA: TGTGCCAGCAGTTTATTCCAGACAACTAATGAAAAACTGTTTTTT.

V and J are TRBV6-1 and TRBJ1-6; maybe TRBD1 (5 bases). V dropped 3 bases and J dropped 13 bases, with 19 bases sitting between them. Germline values: CDR1 MNHNS, CDR2 SASEGT. The CDR3 is 15 amino acids. The CDR3: CASSEGQGRPTPLHF. DNA for the CDR3: TGTGCCAGCAGTGAGGGGCAAGGCCGACCTACCCCCCTCCACTTT.

The chain carries TRBV5-5 and TRBJ2-3; 9 nucleotides align to TRBD2. With 5 bases clipped from V and 3 bases from J, the junction kept 7 bases outside the gene matches. Looked up from germline, CDR1 is SGHKS and CDR2 is YYEKEE (reference sequence). The CDR3 length is 15 residues. In DNA form, the CDR3 reads TGTGCCAGCAGTCATAGCGGGGGTGCGACAGATACGCAGTATTTT. Translated, it gives CASSHSGGATDTQYF. The full variable domain, completed using reference TRBV5-5 and TRBJ2-3, is DAGVTQSPTHLIKTRGQQVTLRCSPISGHKSVSWYQQVLGQGPQFIFQYYEKEERGRGNFPDRFSARQFPNYSSELNVNALLLGDSALYLCASSHSGGATDTQYFGPGTRLTVL.

The chain is built from TRBV4-2 and TRBJ2-3; TRBD2 matches 9 bases. This CDR3 comprises 16 residues. Germline CDR1 reads LGHNA; CDR2 reads YNFKEQ. Germline trimming cut 0 bases from V and 4 bases from J; bases unmatched to any gene: 5. The CDR3 bases are TGTGCCAGCAGCCAAGATCGGGGCGGGGGGGCAGATACGCAGTATTTT. This translates into CASSQDRGGGADTQYF.

The chain has TRBV4-3 and TRBJ2-3, with TRBD2 as a possible D gene (6 bases). Germline V gene sequence: CDR1 LGHNA, CDR2 YSLEER. Trimming took 0 bases from V and 6 from J, leaving 10 bases between them. The CDR3 is made up of 14 amino acids. This chain's CDR3 is CASSQDWGVDTQYF. In DNA, the CDR3 is TGCGCCAGCAGCCAAGATTGGGGGGTGGATACGCAGTATTTT.

This clone was found once. The chain combines TRBV2 with TRBJ1-4; TRBD1 aligns across 7 bases. J gave up 3 bases and V 6 bases, and 7 bases lay outside the gene matches. This CDR3 is 15 amino acids long. Per the germline V gene, CDR1 is SNHLY and CDR2 is FYNNEI. The CDR3 loop is CASRGPTGPNEKLFF. The CDR3, as DNA: TGTGCCAGCAGGGGACCGACAGGGCCTAATGAAAAACTGTTTTTT.

The chain employs TRBV5-1 and TRBJ2-7; 9 nucleotides line up with TRBD2. The length of the CDR3 is 16 residues. CDR1 is SGHRS and CDR2 is YFSETQ in the germline V gene. V lost 2 bases and J lost 6; bases outside the gene matches: 12. In nucleotides, the CDR3 is TGCGCCAGCAGCTTCGATTTAGCGGGGGCCAGCACCGAGCAGTACTTC. Translated, it gives CASSFDLAGASTEQYF.

CDR3 sequence: CASSASGGQETQYF. The CDR3 region has the DNA TGTGCCAGCAGCGCCAGCGGGGGGCAAGAGACCCAGTACTTC. The chain combines TRBV11-1 with TRBJ2-5; 9 bases line up with TRBD2. Germline lookup yields CDR1 SGHAT and CDR2 FQDESV (reference sequence). With 5 bases clipped from V and 2 bases from J, the junction kept 3 bases outside the gene matches. The CDR3 length is 14 residues.

This clone has only a few counts. V is TRBV7-2 and J is TRBJ2-2, with 11 bases fitting TRBD2. Germline-derived CDR1 and CDR2 are SGHTA and FQGNSA. Trimming cost V 8 bases and J 5 bases; bases outside gene matches: 1. This CDR3 has 13 amino acids. CDR3 region: CASRTSGTGELFF. The CDR3 bases are TGTGCCAGCCGGACTAGCGGGACCGGGGAGCTGTTTTTT.

The chain carries TRBV18 and TRBJ1-5; 7 nucleotides match TRBD1. Per the germline V gene, CDR1 is KGHSH and CDR2 is LQKENI. CDR3 length: 16 residues. The J segment lost 6 bases and the V segment lost 3 bases, leaving 11 bases of the junction unmatched. The CDR3 loop is CASSPNGGGTAQPQHF. Here the CDR3 DNA reads TGTGCCAGCTCACCGAACGGGGGCGGGACAGCTCAGCCCCAGCATTTT. Drawing the rest from reference TRBV18 and TRBJ1-5, the complete variable domain is NAGVMQNPRHLVRRRGQEARLRCSPMKGHSHVYWYRQLPEEGLKFMVYLQKENIIDESGMPKERFSAEFPKEGPSILRIQQVVRGDSAAYFCASSPNGGGTAQPQHFGDGTRLSIL.

The chain has TRBV7-5 and TRBJ2-5; the table's D call of TRBD2 was not tested on the DNA. TRBV7-5 constitutes a pseudogene. The CDR3 runs 10 residues. Here the CDR3 DNA reads TGTGCCAGAAGGAGGCACCCGGTGTACTTC. Residues: CARRRHPVYF.

The chain employs TRBV10-2 and TRBJ1-5; no clear D. Germline values: CDR1 WSHSY, CDR2 SAAADI. V was trimmed by 6 bases and J by 5 bases, leaving 14 bases between them. There are 14 residues in the CDR3. CDR3 in DNA: TGCGCCAGCAGCGGTCCGGACTTTTATCAGCCCCAGCATTTT. Translating gives CASSGPDFYQPQHF.

The chain employs TRBV7-8 and TRBJ2-5; tentatively, D is TRBD1 (6 bases). Germline values: CDR1 SGHVS, CDR2 FQNEAQ. The CDR3 spans 15 residues. V lost 5 bases to trimming and J lost 4 bases, with 17 bases between them. DNA for the CDR3: TGTGCCAGCAGCCCCCGGGTAGGGGGACGAGAGACCCAGTACTTC. Translated: CASSPRVGGRETQYF.